Following are 22 T cell receptor beta chains from one sample sequenced in a study of blood T cell repertoires in COVID-19. The repertoire was sequenced with immunoSEQ multiplex PCR; TCRdb's copy has only in-frame clones and lacks some. Altogether 400,000 to 450,000 clones are present, approximately 88% being singletons, with the ten largest covering roughly 13%. Specimen: peripheral blood. Every receptor here comes from a woman aged 50 to 60 with COVID-19, enrolled during active disease.

J is TRBJ2-5 and V is TRBV10-3; D is perhaps TRBD2 (6 bases). Germline values: CDR1 ENHRY, CDR2 SYGVKD. This CDR3 is 13 amino acids long. The V gene lost 6 bases and the J gene lost 4 bases, with 12 bases spanning the gap. The CDR3 protein is CAIRAGGRETQYF. In DNA form, the CDR3 reads TGTGCCATCAGGGCTGGGGGGAGAGAGACCCAGTACTTC.

The V and J genes are TRBV15 and TRBJ2-2; D ambiguous. The CDR3 covers 13 residues. The germline V and J ends were trimmed by 0 bases and 6 bases, with 5 bases remaining between them. The germline V gene encodes CDR1 LNHNV and CDR2 YYDKDF (reference sequence). CDR3 sequence: CATSRDRAGELFF. The CDR3, as DNA: TGTGCCACCAGCAGAGATCGGGCCGGGGAGCTGTTTTTT.

This chain joins TRBV25-1 and TRBJ2-5; D is perhaps TRBD2 (6 bases). The CDR3 spans 14 residues. V was shortened by 2 bases and J by 5 bases, with 12 bases between the two germline ends. Germline V gene data show CDR1 as MGHDK and CDR2 as SYGVNS. The CDR3 nucleotides read TGTGCCAGCAGTGAAACGGGGAGGTGGGAGACCCAGTACTTC. Its protein product is CASSETGRWETQYF.

The chain couples TRBV30 to TRBJ2-3; the D gene is possibly TRBD2 (6 bases). Trimming took 4 bases from V and 6 from J, leaving 14 bases between them. This CDR3 has 13 residues. Looked up from germline, CDR1 is GTSNPN and CDR2 is SVGIG (reference sequence). The CDR3 region has the DNA TGTGCCTGGAAGGCTAGTGGGGGGGATACGCAGTATTTT. Translation: CAWKASGGDTQYF.

For this clone: The sample has other DNA sequences that encode this CDR3 too. J is TRBJ1-1 and V is TRBV9; perhaps TRBD1 as D (6 bases). The V gene's germline CDR1 is SGDLS and CDR2 YYNGEE. V lost 0 bases, J lost 1 base, and 7 bases lay in between. There are 14 residues in the CDR3. The CDR3 DNA is TGTGCCAGCAGCGTAGGACAGGAGAACACTGAAGCTTTCTTT. Amino acid sequence: CASSVGQENTEAFF.

The chain carries TRBV9 and TRBJ2-3; 7 bases agree with TRBD2. This CDR3 region has 15 residues. The junction had 5 bases not matched to a gene; V was cut back by 3 bases and J by 1 base. Germline V gene lookup returns CDR1 SGDLS and CDR2 YYNGEE. The CDR3 region has the DNA TGTGCCAGCAGCGCCAGCGGGGACCGCACAGATACGCAGTATTTT. It yields the protein CASSASGDRTDTQYF.

The count of this clone is one. The chain has TRBV10-3 and TRBJ1-6; the match to TRBD1 covers 7 bases. CDR3 length equals 17 residues. The V and J ends lost 7 bases and 9 bases, in that order; junction bases with no gene match: 18. The germline V gene encodes CDR1 ENHRY and CDR2 SYGVKD. The CDR3 reads CAIKRQGGKGLSSPLHF. CDR3 sequence (DNA): TGTGCCATCAAGCGACAGGGTGGTAAGGGTTTGAGTTCACCCCTCCACTTT.

This clone showed up just a few times. The chain uses TRBV7-8 and TRBJ1-3, with D possibly TRBD1 on 6 matching bases. CDR3 length: 17 amino acids. Trimming cost V 1 base and J 0 bases, with 13 bases left between them. Looked up from germline, CDR1 is SGHVS and CDR2 is FQNEAQ. CDR3 DNA sequence: TGTGCCAGCAGCTTAGTTTCGGGGACATCCTCTGGAAACACCATATATTTT. Its protein product is CASSLVSGTSSGNTIYF.

The rearrangement links TRBV5-1 to TRBJ1-2; 8 positions match TRBD1. Germline V CDR1 and CDR2: SGHRS, YFSETQ. V shed 0 bases, J shed 5 bases, and the junction held 12 bases outside the gene matches. The CDR3 is 17 residues long. The CDR3 protein is CASSLGPPRGREYGYTF. The CDR3 DNA is TGCGCCAGCAGCTTGGGACCCCCCAGGGGGCGCGAGTATGGCTACACCTTC.

V and J are TRBV29-1 and TRBJ2-3, with TRBD1 matching over 8 bases. The CDR3 runs 16 residues. Per the germline V gene, CDR1 is SQVTM and CDR2 is ANQGSEA. V dropped 4 bases and J dropped 0; count of bases not matched to a gene: 9. The CDR3 nucleotides are TGCAGCGTTGTTAAGGACAGGGACAGTAGCACAGATACGCAGTATTTT. This codes for CSVVKDRDSSTDTQYF.

The chain links TRBV9 to TRBJ2-5; 8 bases fit TRBD2. CDR3 length: 14 amino acids. In germline, CDR1 is SGDLS, CDR2 YYNGEE. The V gene end was trimmed by 4 bases and the J gene end by 5 bases; junction bases not matched to a gene: 7. The CDR3 reads CASSPGGAWETQYF. The CDR3 DNA sequence: TGTGCCAGCAGCCCGGGGGGGGCCTGGGAGACCCAGTACTTC.

The gene calls are TRBV11-3 and TRBJ1-5, with 9 bases lining up with TRBD1. CDR3 size: 15 residues. V dropped 2 bases and J dropped 7; count of bases not matched to a gene: 6. Germline-derived CDR1 and CDR2 are SGHNT and YENEEA. CDR3 DNA sequence: TGTGCCAGCAGCTTAACCGGGACAGGGAAACAGCCCCAGCATTTT. The encoded protein is CASSLTGTGKQPQHF.

This sequence joins TRBV6-5 and TRBJ2-7; TRBD1 is a possible D gene (6 bases). The ends were cut back, 2 bases at V and 5 bases at J, with 10 bases in the middle. The CDR3 contains 13 residues. Germline V gene lookup returns CDR1 MNHEY and CDR2 SVGAGI. CDR3 region: CASSYTGSDEQYF. The CDR3 region has the DNA TGTGCCAGCAGTTACACAGGGAGCGACGAGCAGTACTTC.

As to this clone: The sample carries other DNA sequences with the same CDR3. The chain links TRBV5-1 to TRBJ1-1; TRBD1 is a possible D gene (6 bases). The CDR3 runs to 13 residues. With 4 bases removed from V and 3 bases from J, the gap between germline ends came to 10 bases. Germline-derived CDR1 and CDR2 are SGHRS and YFSETQ. Here the CDR3 reads CASSLTGYTEAFF. CDR3 in DNA: TGCGCCAGCAGCCTGACAGGATACACTGAAGCTTTCTTT. The full variable domain, with the rest looked up from reference TRBV5-1 and TRBJ1-1, is KAGVTQTPRYLIKTRGQQVTLSCSPISGHRSVSWYQQTPGQGLQFLFEYFSETQRNKGNFPGRFSGRQFSNSRSEMNVSTLELGDSALYLCASSLTGYTEAFFGQGTRLTVV.

This sequence joins TRBV30 and TRBJ2-7, with TRBD1 matching over 7 bases. This CDR3 region has 13 residues. With V trimmed by 4 bases and J by 5 bases, 8 bases remained unmatched. Germline loops: CDR1 GTSNPN, CDR2 SVGIG (reference sequence). The CDR3 protein is CAWNLRDSHEQYF. The DNA for the CDR3 is TGTGCCTGGAACCTCCGGGACAGCCACGAGCAGTACTTC.

The rearrangement joins TRBV9 to TRBJ1-1, with D possibly TRBD1 on 5 matching bases. Germline CDR1 SGDLS, CDR2 YYNGEE. The ends were cut back, 4 bases at V and 0 bases at J, with 19 bases in the middle. The CDR3 is 17 amino acids. The CDR3 here is CASSKTERVPVNTEAFF. CDR3 nucleotide sequence: TGTGCCAGCAGCAAGACAGAGAGAGTGCCTGTGAACACTGAAGCTTTCTTT.

The CDR3 region has the DNA TGTGCCAGCAGGGGCCCAGGGAAAGTAGCTTTCTTT. Protein sequence: CASRGPGKVAFF. The chain links TRBV11-2 to TRBJ1-1; D perhaps matches TRBD1 (5 bases). The ends were cut back, 6 bases at V and 10 bases at J, with 15 bases in the middle. This CDR3 region has 12 residues. CDR1 and CDR2 from the germline V gene are SGHAT and FQNNGV.

This sequence joins TRBV4-1 and TRBJ2-7, with 9 positions matching TRBD2. With V trimmed by 0 bases and J by 7 bases, 4 bases remained unmatched. The CDR3 is 14 amino acids. Per germline, CDR1 MGHRA and CDR2 YSYEKL. This CDR3 reads CASSQEAGGEEQYF. The DNA for the CDR3 is TGCGCCAGCAGCCAAGAAGCGGGGGGAGAAGAGCAGTACTTC.

This clone appeared once. J is TRBJ1-2 and V is TRBV6-5; tentatively, D is TRBD1 (6 bases). Per germline, CDR1 MNHEY and CDR2 SVGAGI. Trimming took 2 bases from V and 8 from J, leaving 18 bases between them. CDR3 size: 15 residues. CDR3 sequence (DNA): TGTGCCAGCAGTTACATTTTGGGACATTCGGAAGGCTACACCTTC. Amino acids: CASSYILGHSEGYTF.

The V and J genes are TRBV5-6 and TRBJ2-5, with TRBD2 as a possible D gene (6 bases). The CDR3 sequence is 13 residues long. V lost 3 bases and J 5 bases, leaving 11 bases between the germline ends. Germline-derived CDR1 and CDR2 are SGHDT and YYEEEE. CDR3 protein: CASSSGTSETQYF. CDR3 bases: TGTGCCAGCAGCTCCGGGACTTCGGAGACCCAGTACTTC.

This chain connects TRBV6-5 to TRBJ1-2; no clear D gene. This CDR3 contains 15 residues. Trimming took off 7 bases at V and 0 bases at J, with 15 bases between the two ends. Germline V CDR1 and CDR2: MNHEY, SVGAGI. This chain's CDR3 is CASTTTRGTNYGYTF. DNA for the CDR3: TGTGCCAGCACGACCACGAGAGGGACTAACTATGGCTACACCTTC.

The chain employs TRBV2 and TRBJ1-2; 7 nucleotides align to TRBD1. The CDR3 covers 16 residues. The trim removed 8 bases at V and 4 bases at J, leaving 16 bases unmatched. CDR1 and CDR2 from the germline V gene are SNHLY and FYNNEI. In nucleotides, the CDR3 is TGTGCCAGCGGGGATTCAACAGGGGCCGCAACCTATGGCTACACCTTC. It is translated as CASGDSTGAATYGYTF.